A selection of T cell receptor beta chains follows, all from one sample in a study of blood T cell repertoires in COVID-19. This table comes from immunoSEQ multiplex PCR, and its TCRdb copy is limited to in-frame clones, with some not included. The sample yields roughly 60,000 clones, roughly 74% seen once. The sequencing input was peripheral blood. Every receptor here comes from a human donor in a cohort sampled during active COVID-19. Both conserved end residues are part of each CDR3. The order of the fields is V gene, clone size, D gene, J gene, CDR3 length, CDR3 protein, CDR3 DNA. A D gene is named only where the DNA matches it firmly. Only some rows state a clone size, as once, few, many or a class for expanded clones.

>TRBV2|once|-|TRBJ1-1|15
CASSEAWLSGTEAFF
TGTGCCAGCAGTGAAGCCTGGTTATCGGGCACTGAAGCTTTCTTT
>TRBV12-3/TRBV12-4|-|TRBD1|TRBJ2-1|13
CASSLDRGNEQFF
TGTGCCAGCAGTTTAGACAGGGGCAATGAGCAGTTCTTC
>TRBV5-6|few|-|TRBJ2-2|16
CASSSTGASGAGELFF
TGTGCCAGCAGCTCGACAGGGGCCAGCGGGGCCGGGGAGCTGTTTTTT
>TRBV5-1|-|-|TRBJ1-4|15
CASSSRGTTNEKLFF
TGCGCCAGCAGCTCTAGGGGTACAACTAATGAAAAACTGTTTTTT
>TRBV4-3|-|-|TRBJ1-1|15
CASSPSYVRGTEAFF
TGCGCCAGCAGCCCGTCCTATGTCAGGGGCACTGAAGCTTTCTTT
>TRBV6-6|-|-|TRBJ2-5|12
CASRGAGETQYF
TGTGCCAGCAGGGGGGCCGGAGAGACCCAGTACTTC
>TRBV10-3|-|-|TRBJ2-5|14
CAISERGGQETQYF
TGTGCCATCAGTGAGAGGGGGGGGCAAGAGACCCAGTACTTC
>TRBV27|once|-|TRBJ1-1|14
CASSLSSMNTEAFF
TGTGCCAGCAGTTTATCGAGTATGAACACTGAAGCTTTCTTT
>TRBV2|-|-|TRBJ1-1|15
CASSVEQDRNTEAFF
TGTGCCAGCAGTGTAGAACAGGATCGGAACACTGAAGCTTTCTTT
>TRBV3-1/TRBV3-2|-|TRBD1|TRBJ1-5|13
CASSRQGGQPQHF
TGTGCCAGCAGCAGACAGGGTGGTCAGCCCCAGCATTTT
>TRBV2|-|TRBD2|TRBJ2-7|12
CASKASGDEQYF
TGTGCCAGCAAGGCTAGCGGGGACGAGCAGTACTTC
>TRBV9|-|-|TRBJ1-6|16
CASSAHREVANSPLHF
TGTGCCAGCAGCGCCCACAGGGAAGTGGCCAATTCACCCCTCCACTTT
>TRBV5-8|-|-|TRBJ2-7|16
CASSWSSGLASYEQYF
TGTGCCAGCAGCTGGAGTTCAGGGTTAGCTTCCTACGAGCAGTACTTC
>TRBV7-9|-|-|TRBJ1-3|16
CASRGEFGSSGNTIYF
TGTGCCAGTAGAGGTGAATTTGGCAGCTCTGGAAACACCATATATTTT
>TRBV30|-|TRBD2|TRBJ2-2|18
CAWRPYRTSGSLSGELFF
TGTGCCTGGAGACCCTACAGGACTAGCGGGAGCCTGAGCGGGGAGCTGTTTTTT
>TRBV4-1|-|-|TRBJ2-3|15
CASRGIGGTTDTQYF
TGCGCCAGCAGGGGGATAGGAGGGACCACAGATACGCAGTATTTT
>TRBV5-1|few|TRBD2|TRBJ2-5|17
CASSLGQLAGGQETQYF
TGCGCCAGCAGCTTGGGTCAACTAGCGGGGGGGCAGGAGACCCAGTACTTC
>TRBV12-3/TRBV12-4|few|TRBD2|TRBJ2-2|13
CASILGEGGELFF
TGTGCCAGCATTCTAGGGGAGGGCGGGGAGCTGTTTTTT
>TRBV10-3|-|-|TRBJ1-2|15
CAISDGVPPNYGYTF
TGTGCCATCAGTGATGGAGTCCCACCGAATTATGGCTACACCTTC
>TRBV19|-|TRBD1|TRBJ2-2|14
CASMSRGTTGELFF
TGTGCCAGTATGTCCAGGGGGACCACCGGGGAGCTGTTTTTT
>TRBV2|-|-|TRBJ1-6|15
CASSAQRGGNSPLHF
TGTGCCAGCAGTGCCCAAAGGGGAGGCAATTCACCCCTCCACTTT
>TRBV9|-|TRBD1|TRBJ1-2|16
CASSGGTASLNYGYTF
TGTGCCAGCAGCGGAGGGACAGCCTCTCTTAACTATGGCTACACCTTC
>TRBV7-3|-|-|TRBJ2-5|15
CASSQGVNPGETQYF
TGTGCCAGCAGTCAAGGGGTCAATCCAGGGGAGACCCAGTACTTC
>TRBV27|-|-|TRBJ2-2|14
CASSLSRGSGELFF
TGTGCCAGCAGTTTATCACGGGGGTCCGGGGAGCTGTTTTTT
>TRBV18|-|-|TRBJ1-4|15
CASSPFRGADEKLFF
TGTGCCAGCTCACCATTCAGGGGCGCGGATGAAAAACTGTTTTTT
>TRBV7-7|-|TRBD2|TRBJ2-5|18
CASSYPPFSGSSQETQYF
TGTGCCAGCAGTTACCCCCCCTTTAGCGGGAGTTCGCAAGAGACCCAGTACTTC
>TRBV27|few|-|TRBJ1-5|15
CASSLSSTSNQPQHF
TGTGCCAGCAGTTTATCGAGCACTTCCAATCAGCCCCAGCATTTT
>TRBV7-9|-|-|TRBJ2-7|14
CASSAGVFPYEQYF
TGTGCCAGCTCCGCAGGGGTGTTTCCCTACGAGCAGTACTTC
>TRBV11-2|once|-|TRBJ2-5|15
CASSLALGQHETQYF
TGTGCCAGCAGCTTAGCCCTCGGACAGCACGAGACCCAGTACTTC
>TRBV6-1|-|TRBD1|TRBJ1-2|13
CASSESGGYGYTF
TGTGCCAGCAGTGAGTCAGGGGGCTATGGCTACACCTTC
>TRBV6-2/TRBV6-3|-|TRBD2|TRBJ2-7|18
CASSYGLAGETSSYEQYF
TGTGCCAGCAGTTACGGACTAGCGGGCGAAACGAGCTCCTACGAGCAGTACTTC
>TRBV11-2|once|TRBD1|TRBJ1-6|14
CASSLTRDSSPLHF
TGTGCCAGCAGCTTAACCAGGGACAGTTCACCCCTCCACTTT
>TRBV30|few|TRBD1|TRBJ1-1|13
CAWGWDRVTEAFF
TGTGCCTGGGGGTGGGACAGGGTCACTGAAGCTTTCTTT
>TRBV10-1|-|-|TRBJ1-6|13
CASSWTGNSPLHF
TGCGCCAGCAGTTGGACGGGGAATTCACCCCTCCACTTT
>TRBV6-2/TRBV6-3|-|-|TRBJ2-7|14
CASSYSSSPNEQYF
TGTGCCAGCAGTTACTCATCTAGCCCCAACGAGCAGTACTTC
>TRBV4-1|-|TRBD1|TRBJ2-2|14
CASSHWTGTGELFF
TGCGCCAGCAGCCATTGGACAGGGACCGGGGAGCTGTTTTTT
>TRBV6-5|-|-|TRBJ1-1|14
CASSYSSGPFEAFF
TGTGCCAGCAGTTACTCGAGTGGGCCCTTTGAAGCTTTCTTT
>TRBV14|once|-|TRBJ2-7|15
CASSQYTGLNYEQYF
TGTGCCAGCAGCCAATATACAGGTCTTAATTACGAGCAGTACTTC
>TRBV30|-|TRBD1|TRBJ2-3|15
CAWSAGDRVTDTQYF
TGTGCCTGGAGTGCCGGGGACAGGGTCACAGATACGCAGTATTTT
>TRBV7-7|-|-|TRBJ2-7|16
CASSSRARTKVYEQYF
TGTGCCAGCAGCTCCAGGGCTAGGACGAAGGTGTACGAGCAGTACTTC
>TRBV19|-|TRBD2|TRBJ2-7|15
CASSGGTSGSYEQYF
TGTGCCAGTAGTGGCGGGACTAGCGGCTCCTACGAGCAGTACTTC
>TRBV6-5|-|TRBD1|TRBJ2-2|16
CASSYNDRGYTGELFF
TGTGCCAGCAGTTATAATGACAGGGGATACACCGGGGAGCTGTTTTTT